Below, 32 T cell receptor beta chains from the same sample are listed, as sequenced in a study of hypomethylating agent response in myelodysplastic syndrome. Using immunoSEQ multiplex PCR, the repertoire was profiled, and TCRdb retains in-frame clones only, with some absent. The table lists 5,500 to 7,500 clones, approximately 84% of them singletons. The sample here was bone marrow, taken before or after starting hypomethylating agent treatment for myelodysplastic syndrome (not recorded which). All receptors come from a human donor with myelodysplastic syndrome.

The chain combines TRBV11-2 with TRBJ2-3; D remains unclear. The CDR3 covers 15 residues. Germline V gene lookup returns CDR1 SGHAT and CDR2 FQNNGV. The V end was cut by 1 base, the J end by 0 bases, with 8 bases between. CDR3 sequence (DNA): TGTGCCAGCAGCTTAGCCGGAAGAAGCACAGATACGCAGTATTTT. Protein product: CASSLAGRSTDTQYF.

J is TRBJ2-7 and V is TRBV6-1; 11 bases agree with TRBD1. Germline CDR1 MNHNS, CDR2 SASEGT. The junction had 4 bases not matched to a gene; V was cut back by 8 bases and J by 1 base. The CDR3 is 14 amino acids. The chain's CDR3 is CASRGQGASYEQYV. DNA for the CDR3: TGTGCCAGCCGAGGACAGGGGGCATCCTACGAGCAGTACGTC.

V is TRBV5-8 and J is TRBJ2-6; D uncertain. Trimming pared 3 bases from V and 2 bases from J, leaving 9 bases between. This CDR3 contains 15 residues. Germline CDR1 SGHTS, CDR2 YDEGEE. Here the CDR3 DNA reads TGTGCCAGCAGCTCGAACCCGACTGGGGCCAACGTCCTGACTTTC. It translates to CASSSNPTGANVLTF.

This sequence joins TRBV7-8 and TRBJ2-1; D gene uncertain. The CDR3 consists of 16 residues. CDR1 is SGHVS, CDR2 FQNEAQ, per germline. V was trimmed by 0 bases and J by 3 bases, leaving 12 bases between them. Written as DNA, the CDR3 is TGTGCCAGCAGCTTAGCTTCCCAGGATTTCTACAATGAGCAGTTCTTC. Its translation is CASSLASQDFYNEQFF. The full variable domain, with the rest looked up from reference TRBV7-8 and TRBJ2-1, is GAGVSQSPRYKVAKRGQDVALRCDPISGHVSLFWYQQALGQGPEFLTYFQNEAQLDKSGLPSDRFFAERPEGSVSTLKIQRTQQEDSAVYLCASSLASQDFYNEQFFGPGTRLTVL.

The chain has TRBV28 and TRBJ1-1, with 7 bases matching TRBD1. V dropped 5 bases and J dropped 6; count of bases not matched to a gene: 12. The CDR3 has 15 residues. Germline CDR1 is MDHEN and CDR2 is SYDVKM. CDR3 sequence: CASSLFLDRFAEAFF. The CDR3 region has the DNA TGTGCCAGCAGTCTGTTTCTGGACAGGTTTGCTGAAGCTTTCTTT.

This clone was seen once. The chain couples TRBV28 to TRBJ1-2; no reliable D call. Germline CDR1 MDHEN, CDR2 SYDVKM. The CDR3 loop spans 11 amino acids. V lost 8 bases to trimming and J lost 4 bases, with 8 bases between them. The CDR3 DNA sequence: TGTGCCAGCTATAATTTCTATGGCTACACCTTC. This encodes CASYNFYGYTF.

The chain's CDR3 is CASSLGTGQGYGYTF. CDR3 in DNA: TGCGCCAGCAGCTTGGGAACGGGACAGGGCTATGGCTACACCTTC. The chain couples TRBV5-1 to TRBJ1-2, with 9 nucleotides matching TRBD1. CDR1 is SGHRS, CDR2 YFSETQ, per germline. V trimming: 0 bases; J trimming: 4 bases; junction bases outside the gene matches: 4. There are 15 residues in the CDR3. The full variable domain, completed using reference TRBV5-1 and TRBJ1-2, is KAGVTQTPRYLIKTRGQQVTLSCSPISGHRSVSWYQQTPGQGLQFLFEYFSETQRNKGNFPGRFSGRQFSNSRSEMNVSTLELGDSALYLCASSLGTGQGYGYTFGSGTRLTVV.

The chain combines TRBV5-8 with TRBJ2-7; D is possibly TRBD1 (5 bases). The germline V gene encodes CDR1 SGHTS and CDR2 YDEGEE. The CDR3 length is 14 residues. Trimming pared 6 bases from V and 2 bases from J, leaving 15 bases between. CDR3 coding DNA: TGTGCCAGCACCGCAGGGATGCGTACCTACGAGCAGTACTTC. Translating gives CASTAGMRTYEQYF.

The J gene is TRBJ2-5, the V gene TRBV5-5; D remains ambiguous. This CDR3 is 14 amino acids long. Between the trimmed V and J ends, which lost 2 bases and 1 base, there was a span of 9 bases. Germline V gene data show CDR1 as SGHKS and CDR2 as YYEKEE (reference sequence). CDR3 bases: TGTGCCAGCAGCTTTTCTAGTCGCCAAGAGACCCAGTACTTC. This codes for CASSFSSRQETQYF.

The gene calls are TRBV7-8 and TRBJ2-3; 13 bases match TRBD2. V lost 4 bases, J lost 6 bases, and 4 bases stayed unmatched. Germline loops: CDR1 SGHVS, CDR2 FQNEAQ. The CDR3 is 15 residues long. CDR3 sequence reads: CASSSTSGGADTQYF. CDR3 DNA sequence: TGTGCCAGCAGCTCCACTAGCGGGGGGGCCGATACGCAGTATTTT.

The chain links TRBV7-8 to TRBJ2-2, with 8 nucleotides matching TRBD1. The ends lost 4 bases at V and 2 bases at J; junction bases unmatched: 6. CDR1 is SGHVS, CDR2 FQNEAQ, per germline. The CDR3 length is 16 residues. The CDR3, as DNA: TGTGCCAGCAGCTCAGAGGGACAGGTTAACACCGGGGAGCTGTTTTTT. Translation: CASSSEGQVNTGELFF.

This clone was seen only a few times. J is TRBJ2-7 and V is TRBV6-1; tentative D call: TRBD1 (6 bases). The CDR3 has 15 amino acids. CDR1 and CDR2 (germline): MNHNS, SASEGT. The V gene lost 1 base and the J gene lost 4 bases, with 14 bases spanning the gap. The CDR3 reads CASSEGGHLGYEQYF. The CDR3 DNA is TGTGCCAGCAGTGAAGGGGGGCACTTAGGATACGAGCAGTACTTC.

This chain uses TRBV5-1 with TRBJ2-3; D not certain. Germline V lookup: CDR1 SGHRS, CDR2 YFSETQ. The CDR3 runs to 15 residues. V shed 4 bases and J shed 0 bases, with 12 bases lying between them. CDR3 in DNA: TGCGCCAGCAGCCCTGGGCCCCCTAGCACAGATACGCAGTATTTT. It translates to CASSPGPPSTDTQYF.

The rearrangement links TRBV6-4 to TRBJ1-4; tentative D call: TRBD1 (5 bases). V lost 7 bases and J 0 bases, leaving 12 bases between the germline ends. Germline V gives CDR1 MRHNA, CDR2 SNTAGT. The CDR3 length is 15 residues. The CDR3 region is CASTQGEATNEKLFF. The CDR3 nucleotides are TGTGCCAGCACACAAGGGGAGGCAACTAATGAAAAACTGTTTTTT.

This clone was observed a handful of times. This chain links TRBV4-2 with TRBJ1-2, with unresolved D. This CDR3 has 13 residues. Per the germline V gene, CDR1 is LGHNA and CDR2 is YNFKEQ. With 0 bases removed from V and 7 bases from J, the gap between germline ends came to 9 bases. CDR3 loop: CASSQEREGGYTF. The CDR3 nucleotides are TGTGCCAGCAGCCAAGAAAGAGAAGGTGGCTACACCTTC.

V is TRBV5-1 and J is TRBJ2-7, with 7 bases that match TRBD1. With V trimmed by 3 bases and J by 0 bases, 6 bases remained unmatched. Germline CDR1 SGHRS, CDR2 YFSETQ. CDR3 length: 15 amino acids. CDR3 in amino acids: CASSSSRDSSYEQYF. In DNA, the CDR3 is TGCGCCAGCAGCTCGTCCCGGGACAGCTCCTACGAGCAGTACTTC.

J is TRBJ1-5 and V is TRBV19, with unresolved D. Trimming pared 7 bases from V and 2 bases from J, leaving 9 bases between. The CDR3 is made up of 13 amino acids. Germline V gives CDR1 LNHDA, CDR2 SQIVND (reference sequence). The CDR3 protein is CASMGWGNQPQHF. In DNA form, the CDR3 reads TGTGCCAGTATGGGGTGGGGCAATCAGCCCCAGCATTTT.

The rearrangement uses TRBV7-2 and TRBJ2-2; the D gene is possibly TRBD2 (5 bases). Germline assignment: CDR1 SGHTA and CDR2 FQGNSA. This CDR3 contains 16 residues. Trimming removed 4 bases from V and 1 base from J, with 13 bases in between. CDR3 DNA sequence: TGTGCCAGCAGCTCAAGGGCGGGTCAGAACACCGGGGAGCTGTTTTTT. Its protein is CASSSRAGQNTGELFF.

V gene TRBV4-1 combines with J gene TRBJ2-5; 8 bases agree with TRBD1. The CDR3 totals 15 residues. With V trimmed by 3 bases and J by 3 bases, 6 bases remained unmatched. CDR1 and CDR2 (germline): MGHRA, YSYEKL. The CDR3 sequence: CASSHEAGGEETQYF. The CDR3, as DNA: TGCGCCAGCAGCCACGAGGCAGGGGGCGAAGAGACCCAGTACTTC.

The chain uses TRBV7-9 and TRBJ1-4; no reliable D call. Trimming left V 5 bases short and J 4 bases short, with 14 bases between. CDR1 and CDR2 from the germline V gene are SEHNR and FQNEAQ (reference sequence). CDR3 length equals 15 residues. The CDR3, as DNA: TGTGCCAGCAGCCATATCTCGACGTTTAATGAAAAACTGTTTTTT. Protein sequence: CASSHISTFNEKLFF.

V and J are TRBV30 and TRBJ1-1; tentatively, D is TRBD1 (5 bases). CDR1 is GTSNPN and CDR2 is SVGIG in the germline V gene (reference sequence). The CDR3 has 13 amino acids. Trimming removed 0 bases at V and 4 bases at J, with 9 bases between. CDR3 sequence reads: CAWSVLGGTEAFF. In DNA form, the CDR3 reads TGTGCCTGGAGTGTACTGGGGGGCACTGAAGCTTTCTTT.

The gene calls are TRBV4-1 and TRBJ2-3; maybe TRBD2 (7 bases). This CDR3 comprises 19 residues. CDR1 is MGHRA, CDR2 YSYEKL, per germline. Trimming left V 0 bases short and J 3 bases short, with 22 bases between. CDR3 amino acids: CASSQDISGAGQGTDTQYF. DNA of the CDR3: TGCGCCAGCAGCCAAGATATAAGCGGGGCAGGGCAGGGGACAGATACGCAGTATTTT.

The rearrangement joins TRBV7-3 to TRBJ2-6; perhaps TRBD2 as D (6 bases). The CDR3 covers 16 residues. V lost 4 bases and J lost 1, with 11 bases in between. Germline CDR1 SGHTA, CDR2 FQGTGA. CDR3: CASSSDAGSGANVLTF. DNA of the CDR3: TGTGCCAGCAGCTCCGATGCGGGGTCTGGGGCCAACGTCCTGACTTTC.

DNA for the CDR3: TGCGCCAGCAGCCAAGACAGAGAAAAATCTAGCGGGGGGGCGAACACCGGGGAGCTGTTTTTT. Translated: CASSQDREKSSGGANTGELFF. The V gene is TRBV4-1, the J gene TRBJ2-2; 12 positions match TRBD2. The V gene's germline CDR1 is MGHRA and CDR2 YSYEKL. There are 21 residues in the CDR3. Unmatched junction bases numbered 11, after V lost 0 bases and J lost 0 bases.

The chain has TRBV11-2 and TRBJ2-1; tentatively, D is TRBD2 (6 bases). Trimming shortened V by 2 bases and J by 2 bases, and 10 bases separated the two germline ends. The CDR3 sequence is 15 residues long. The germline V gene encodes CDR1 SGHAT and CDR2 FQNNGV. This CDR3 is CASSLPREPYNEQFF. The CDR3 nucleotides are TGTGCCAGCAGCTTACCCCGGGAGCCCTACAATGAGCAGTTCTTC.

CDR3 amino acids: CASSFVRASGTDTQYF. DNA for the CDR3: TGCGCCAGCAGCTTCGTGCGAGCCAGCGGCACAGATACGCAGTATTTT. The chain uses TRBV5-1 and TRBJ2-3; no definite D call. The CDR3 has 16 residues. The germline V and J ends were trimmed by 2 bases and 1 base, with 14 bases remaining between them. Germline assignment: CDR1 SGHRS and CDR2 YFSETQ.

DNA of the CDR3: TGTGCCAGCAGTACGGGATTCAACAATGAGCAGTTCTTC. This codes for CASSTGFNNEQFF. This rearrangement joins TRBV27 to TRBJ2-1; a possible D gene is TRBD2 (5 bases). Germline V CDR1 and CDR2: MNHEY, SMNVEV (reference sequence). There are 13 residues in the CDR3. Trimming shortened V by 5 bases and J by 5 bases, and 10 bases separated the two germline ends.

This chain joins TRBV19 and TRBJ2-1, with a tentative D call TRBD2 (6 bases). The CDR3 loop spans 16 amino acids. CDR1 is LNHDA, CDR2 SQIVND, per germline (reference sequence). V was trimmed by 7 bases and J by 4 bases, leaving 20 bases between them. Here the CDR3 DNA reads TGTGCCAGTACCGCGGGACTCCAGAGGACTTACAATGAGCAGTTCTTC. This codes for CASTAGLQRTYNEQFF.

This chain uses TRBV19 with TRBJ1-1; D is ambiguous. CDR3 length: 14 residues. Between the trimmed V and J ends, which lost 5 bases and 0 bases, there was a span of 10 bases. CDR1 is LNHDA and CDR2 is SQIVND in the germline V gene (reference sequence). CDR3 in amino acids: CASSAGFMNTEAFF. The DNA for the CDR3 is TGTGCCAGTAGTGCGGGTTTCATGAACACTGAAGCTTTCTTT.

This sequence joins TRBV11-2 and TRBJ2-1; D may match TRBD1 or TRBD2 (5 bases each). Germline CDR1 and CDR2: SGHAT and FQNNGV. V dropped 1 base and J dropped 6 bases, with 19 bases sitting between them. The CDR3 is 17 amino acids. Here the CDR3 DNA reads TGTGCCAGCAGCTTAGGTGAGGGCAGGGTCGGTATCAATGAGCAGTTCTTC. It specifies CASSLGEGRVGINEQFF. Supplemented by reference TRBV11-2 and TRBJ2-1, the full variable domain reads EAGVAQSPRYKIIEKRQSVAFWCNPISGHATLYWYQQILGQGPKLLIQFQNNGVVDDSQLPKDRFSAERLKGVDSTLKIQPAKLEDSAVYLCASSLGEGRVGINEQFFGPGTRLTVL.

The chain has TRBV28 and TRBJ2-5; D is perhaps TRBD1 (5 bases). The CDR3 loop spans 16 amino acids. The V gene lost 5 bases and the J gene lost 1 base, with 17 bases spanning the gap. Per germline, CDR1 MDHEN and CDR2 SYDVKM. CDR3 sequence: CASSPTGSQTQETQYF. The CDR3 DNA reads TGTGCCAGCAGTCCAACAGGATCCCAAACCCAAGAGACCCAGTACTTC.

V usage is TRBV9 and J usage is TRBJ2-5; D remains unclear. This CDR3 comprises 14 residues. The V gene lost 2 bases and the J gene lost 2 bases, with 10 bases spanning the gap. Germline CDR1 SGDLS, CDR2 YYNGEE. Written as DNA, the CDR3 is TGTGCCAGCAGCGTTTCACGGAATCAAGAGACCCAGTACTTC. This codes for CASSVSRNQETQYF.